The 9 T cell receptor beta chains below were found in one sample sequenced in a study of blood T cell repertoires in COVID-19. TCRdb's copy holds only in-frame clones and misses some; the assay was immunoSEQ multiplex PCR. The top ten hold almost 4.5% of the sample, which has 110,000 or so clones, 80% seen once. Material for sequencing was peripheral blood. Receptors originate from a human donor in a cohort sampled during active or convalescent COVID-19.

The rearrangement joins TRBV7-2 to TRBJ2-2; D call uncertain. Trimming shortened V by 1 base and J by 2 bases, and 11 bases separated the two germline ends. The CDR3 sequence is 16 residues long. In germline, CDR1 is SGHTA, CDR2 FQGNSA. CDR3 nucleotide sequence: TGTGCCAGCAGCTTAGTAGCAAGTTACAACACCGGGGAGCTGTTTTTT. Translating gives CASSLVASYNTGELFF. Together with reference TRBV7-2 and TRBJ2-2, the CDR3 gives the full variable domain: GAGVSQSPSNKVTEKGKDVELRCDPISGHTALYWYRQSLGQGLEFLIYFQGNSAPDKSGLPSDRFSAERTGGSVSTLTIQRTQQEDSAVYLCASSLVASYNTGELFFGEGSRLTVL.

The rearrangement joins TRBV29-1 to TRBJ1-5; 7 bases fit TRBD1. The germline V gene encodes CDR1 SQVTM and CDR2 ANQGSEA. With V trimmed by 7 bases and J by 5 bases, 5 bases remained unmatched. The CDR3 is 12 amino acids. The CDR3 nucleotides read TGCAGCGCTGTTCAGGGGGATCAGCCCCAGCATTTT. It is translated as CSAVQGDQPQHF.

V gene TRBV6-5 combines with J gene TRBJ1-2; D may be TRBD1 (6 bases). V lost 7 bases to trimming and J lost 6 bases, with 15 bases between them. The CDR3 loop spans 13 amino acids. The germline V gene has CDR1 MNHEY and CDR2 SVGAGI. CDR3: CASKGGAGDGYTF. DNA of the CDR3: TGTGCCAGCAAAGGGGGGGCAGGGGATGGCTACACCTTC.

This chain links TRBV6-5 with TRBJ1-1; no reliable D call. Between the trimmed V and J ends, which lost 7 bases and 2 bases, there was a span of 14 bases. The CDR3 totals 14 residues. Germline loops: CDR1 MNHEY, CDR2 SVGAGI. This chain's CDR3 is CASNYPGYNTEAFF. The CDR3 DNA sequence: TGTGCCAGCAACTACCCGGGATACAACACTGAAGCTTTCTTT.

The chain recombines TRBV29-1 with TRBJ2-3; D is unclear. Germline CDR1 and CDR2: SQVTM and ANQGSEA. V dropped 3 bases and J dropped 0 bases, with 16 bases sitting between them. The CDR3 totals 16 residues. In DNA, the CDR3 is TGCAGCGTTGATGTTGTGGGCAGCAGTAGCACAGATACGCAGTATTTT. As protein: CSVDVVGSSSTDTQYF.

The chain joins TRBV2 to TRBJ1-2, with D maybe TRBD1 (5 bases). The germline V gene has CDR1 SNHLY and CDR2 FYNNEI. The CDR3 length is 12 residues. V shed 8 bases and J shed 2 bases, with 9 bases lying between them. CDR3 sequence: CASADSNYGYTF. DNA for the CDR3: TGTGCCAGCGCCGACAGCAACTATGGCTACACCTTC.

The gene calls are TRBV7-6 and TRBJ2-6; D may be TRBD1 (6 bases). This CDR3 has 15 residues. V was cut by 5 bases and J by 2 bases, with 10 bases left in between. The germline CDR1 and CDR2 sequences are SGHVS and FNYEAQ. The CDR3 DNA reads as TGTGCCAGCAGCCTCAGGGGAGCTGGGGCCAACGTCCTGACTTTC. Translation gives CASSLRGAGANVLTF.

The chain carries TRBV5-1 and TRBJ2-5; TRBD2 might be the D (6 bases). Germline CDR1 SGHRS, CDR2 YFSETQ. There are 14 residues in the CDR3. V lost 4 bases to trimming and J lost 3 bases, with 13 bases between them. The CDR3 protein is CASSPRRGEETQYF. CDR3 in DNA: TGCGCCAGCAGCCCCCGTCGCGGGGAAGAGACCCAGTACTTC.

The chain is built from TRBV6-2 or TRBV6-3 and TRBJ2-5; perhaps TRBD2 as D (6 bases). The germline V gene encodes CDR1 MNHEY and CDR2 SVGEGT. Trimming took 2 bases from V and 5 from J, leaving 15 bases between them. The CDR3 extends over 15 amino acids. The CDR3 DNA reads TGTGCCAGCAGTTACCCCGAGGACTATTGGGAGACCCAGTACTTC. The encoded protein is CASSYPEDYWETQYF.